The entry that follows covers one TCR beta chain sequence. This CDR3 comprises 13 residues. Trimming took 2 bases from V and 8 from J, leaving 12 bases between them. Germline V CDR1 and CDR2: GTSNPN, SVGIG (reference sequence). This sample was included in a study of monozygotic twins with cystic fibrosis. The table came from immunoSEQ multiplex PCR; TCRdb's copy has only in-frame clones and leaves some out. The repertoire holds over 25,000 clones, with under 95% as singletons. Sequenced input: blood. The chain joins TRBV30 to TRBJ1-4, with D perhaps TRBD1 (6 bases). This clonotype originated in a girl aged 2 to 9 with cystic fibrosis. Written as DNA, the CDR3 is TGTGCCTGGAGTCGGGACACTCGGGAAAAACTGTTTTTT. Protein sequence: CAWSRDTREKLFF.